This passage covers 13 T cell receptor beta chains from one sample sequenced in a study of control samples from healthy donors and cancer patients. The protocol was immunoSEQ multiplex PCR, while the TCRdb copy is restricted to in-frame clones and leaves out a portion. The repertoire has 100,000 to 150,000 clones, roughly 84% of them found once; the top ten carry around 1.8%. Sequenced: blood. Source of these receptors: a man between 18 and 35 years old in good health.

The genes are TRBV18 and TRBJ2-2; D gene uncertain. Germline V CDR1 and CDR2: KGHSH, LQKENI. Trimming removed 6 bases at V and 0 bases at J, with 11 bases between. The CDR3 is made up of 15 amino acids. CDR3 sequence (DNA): TGTGCCAGCTCCCCCTCGAGGACGAACACCGGGGAGCTGTTTTTT. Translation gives CASSPSRTNTGELFF. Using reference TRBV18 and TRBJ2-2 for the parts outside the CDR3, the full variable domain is NAGVMQNPRHLVRRRGQEARLRCSPMKGHSHVYWYRQLPEEGLKFMVYLQKENIIDESGMPKERFSAEFPKEGPSILRIQQVVRGDSAAYFCASSPSRTNTGELFFGEGSRLTVL.

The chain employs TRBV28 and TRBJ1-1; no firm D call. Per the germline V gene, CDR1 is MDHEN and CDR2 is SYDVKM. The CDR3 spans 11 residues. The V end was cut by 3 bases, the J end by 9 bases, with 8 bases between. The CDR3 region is CASSLKGKAFF. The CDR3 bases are TGTGCCAGCAGTTTGAAGGGCAAAGCTTTCTTT.

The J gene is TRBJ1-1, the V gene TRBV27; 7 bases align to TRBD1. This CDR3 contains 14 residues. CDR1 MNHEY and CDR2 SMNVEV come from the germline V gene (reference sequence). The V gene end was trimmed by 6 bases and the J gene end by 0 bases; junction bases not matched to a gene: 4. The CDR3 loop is CASRSGTVNTEAFF. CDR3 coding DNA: TGTGCCAGCAGGTCAGGGACAGTGAACACTGAAGCTTTCTTT.

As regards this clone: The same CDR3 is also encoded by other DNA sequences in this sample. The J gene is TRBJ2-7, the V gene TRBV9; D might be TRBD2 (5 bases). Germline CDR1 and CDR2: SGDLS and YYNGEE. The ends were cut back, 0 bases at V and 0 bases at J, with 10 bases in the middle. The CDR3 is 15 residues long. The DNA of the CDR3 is TGTGCCAGCAGCGTAGGGCCGGGGAGCTCCTACGAGCAGTACTTC. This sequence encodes CASSVGPGSSYEQYF.

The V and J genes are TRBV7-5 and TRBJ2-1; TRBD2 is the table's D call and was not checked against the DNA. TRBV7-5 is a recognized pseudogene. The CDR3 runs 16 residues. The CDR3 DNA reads TGTGCCAGAAGCTTTTTTACGGTGTTTAGAAACAATGAGCAGTTCTTC. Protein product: CARSFFTVFRNNEQFF.

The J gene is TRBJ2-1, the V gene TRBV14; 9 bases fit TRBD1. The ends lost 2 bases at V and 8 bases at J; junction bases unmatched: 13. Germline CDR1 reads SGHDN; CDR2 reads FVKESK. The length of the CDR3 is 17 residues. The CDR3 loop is CASSQTPGQGAFDEQFF. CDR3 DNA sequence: TGTGCCAGCAGCCAAACTCCGGGACAGGGCGCATTCGATGAGCAGTTCTTC.

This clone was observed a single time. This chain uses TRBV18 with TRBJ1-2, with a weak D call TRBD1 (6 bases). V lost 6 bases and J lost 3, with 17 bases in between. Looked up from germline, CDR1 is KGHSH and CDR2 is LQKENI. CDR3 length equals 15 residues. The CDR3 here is CASSPEGGTHYGYTF. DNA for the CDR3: TGTGCCAGCTCCCCGGAGGGGGGTACGCACTATGGCTACACCTTC.

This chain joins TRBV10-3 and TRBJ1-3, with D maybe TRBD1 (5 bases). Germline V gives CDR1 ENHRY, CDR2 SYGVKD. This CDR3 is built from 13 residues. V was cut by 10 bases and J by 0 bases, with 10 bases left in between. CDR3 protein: CATSGDSGNTIYF. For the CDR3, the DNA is TGTGCCACCTCGGGGGACTCTGGAAACACCATATATTTT.

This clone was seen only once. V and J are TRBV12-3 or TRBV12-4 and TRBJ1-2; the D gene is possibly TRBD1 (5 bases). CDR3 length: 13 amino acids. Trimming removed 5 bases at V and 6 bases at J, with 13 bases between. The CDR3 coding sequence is TGTGCCAGCAGTCCCGCAGGGATTCATGGCTACACCTTC. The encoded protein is CASSPAGIHGYTF.

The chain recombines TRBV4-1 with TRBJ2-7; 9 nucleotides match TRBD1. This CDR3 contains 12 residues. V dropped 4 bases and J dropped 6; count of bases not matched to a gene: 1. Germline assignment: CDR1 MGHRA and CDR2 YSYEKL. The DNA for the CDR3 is TGCGCCAGCAGCCCACAGGGGGCCGAGCAGTACTTC. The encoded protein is CASSPQGAEQYF.

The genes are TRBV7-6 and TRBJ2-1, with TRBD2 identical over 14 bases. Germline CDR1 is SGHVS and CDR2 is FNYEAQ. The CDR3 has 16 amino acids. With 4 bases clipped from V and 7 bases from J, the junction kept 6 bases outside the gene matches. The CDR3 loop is CASSSTSGRAWNEQFF. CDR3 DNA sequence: TGTGCCAGCAGCTCGACTAGCGGGAGGGCCTGGAATGAGCAGTTCTTC.

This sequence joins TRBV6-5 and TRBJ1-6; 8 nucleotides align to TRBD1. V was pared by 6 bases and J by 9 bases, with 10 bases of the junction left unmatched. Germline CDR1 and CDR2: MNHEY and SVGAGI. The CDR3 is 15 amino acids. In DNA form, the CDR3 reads TGTGCCAGCAGAACCGATACAGGGGGGCGTTCACCCCTCCACTTT. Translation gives CASRTDTGGRSPLHF.

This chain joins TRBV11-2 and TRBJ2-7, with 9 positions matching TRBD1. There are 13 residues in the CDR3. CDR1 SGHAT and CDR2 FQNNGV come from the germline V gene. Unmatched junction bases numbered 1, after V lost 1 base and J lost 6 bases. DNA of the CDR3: TGTGCCAGCAGCTTAGGGACAGGGGCCGAGCAGTACTTC. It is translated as CASSLGTGAEQYF.